The 23 T cell receptor beta chains in this list originate from one sample, sequenced in a study of blood T cells in healthy people across ages. It was with a sample-barcoded 5' primer and a J-beta primer mix that a second PCR of about 6 to 12 cycles was run. TCRdb analysed the 5' RACE reads with MiXCR anew, one entry per CDR3 protein. The sample lists about 1.5 million distinct CDR3 sequences; approximately 38% were seen once. Sequencing was carried out using blood. Every receptor here comes from a woman aged 18-29 years in good health.

The V and J genes are TRBV6-1 and TRBJ1-2, with 9 bases identical to TRBD1. Looked up from germline, CDR1 is MNHNS and CDR2 is SASEGT. The CDR3 covers 12 residues. V lost 7 bases and J lost 8; bases outside the gene matches: 5. The CDR3: CASNRDRDGYTF. For the CDR3, the DNA is TGTGCCAGCAACCGGGACAGGGACGGCTACACCTTC.

Of note for this clonotype: This may arise from a read error, as a much more abundant clone is one base away. The V call is TRBV10-3, the J call TRBJ1-1; a possible D gene is TRBD1 (5 bases). V was clipped by 6 bases and J by 1 base, with 6 bases between them. Germline CDR1 reads ENHRY; CDR2 reads SYGVKD. The CDR3 runs 12 residues. The CDR3 is CAISQGNTEAFF. The CDR3 DNA sequence: TGTGCCATCAGCCAGGGGAACACTGAAGCTTTCTTT.

V is TRBV7-3 and J is TRBJ1-1; D is perhaps TRBD1 (6 bases). Germline-derived CDR1 and CDR2 are SGHTA and FQGTGA. Deletions cut 2 bases from V and 0 bases from J, with 13 bases between. This CDR3 comprises 16 residues. The CDR3 coding sequence is TGTGCCAGCAGCTTAGACCCAACAGGGATGAACACTGAAGCTTTCTTT. It translates to CASSLDPTGMNTEAFF.

The V gene is TRBV7-9, the J gene TRBJ1-4; no clear D gene. The CDR3 runs to 12 residues. Trimming cost V 0 bases and J 10 bases, with 6 bases left between them. CDR1 SEHNR and CDR2 FQNEAQ come from the germline V gene (reference sequence). This chain's CDR3 is CASSLADGKLFF. The CDR3 DNA sequence: TGTGCCAGCAGCTTAGCCGACGGAAAACTGTTTTTT.

In this sample, this clonotype turned up a few times. The chain joins TRBV2 to TRBJ2-1; 10 bases fit TRBD2. In germline, CDR1 is SNHLY, CDR2 FYNNEI. CDR3 length equals 15 residues. J gave up 5 bases and V 10 bases, and 11 bases lay outside the gene matches. For the CDR3, the DNA is TGTGCCACCACCGCGCGACTAGCGGGCGACAATGAGCAGTTCTTC. It yields the protein CATTARLAGDNEQFF.

The chain uses TRBV6-6 and TRBJ2-1; the D is unclear. The V and J ends lost 6 bases and 4 bases respectively, with 13 bases between them. CDR1 is MNHNY and CDR2 is SVGAGI in the germline V gene (reference sequence). The CDR3 runs 14 residues. The CDR3 region is CASSADPSYNEQFF. The CDR3 nucleotides are TGTGCCAGCAGCGCCGACCCCTCTTACAATGAGCAGTTCTTC.

This clonotype was seen only a few times. DNA for the CDR3: TGTGCCAGCAGCTTGGCACAGACCTCTGGGGCCAACGTCCTGACTTTC. It yields the protein CASSLAQTSGANVLTF. The chain is built from TRBV5-6 and TRBJ2-6; D not certain. V gave up 0 bases and J gave up 0 bases, with 7 bases separating them. Germline values: CDR1 SGHDT, CDR2 YYEEEE. The CDR3 runs 16 residues. The whole variable domain, remainder taken from reference TRBV5-6 and TRBJ2-6, is DAGVTQSPTHLIKTRGQQVTLRCSPKSGHDTVSWYQQALGQGPQFIFQYYEEEERQRGNFPDRFSGHQFPNYSSELNVNALLLGDSALYLCASSLAQTSGANVLTFGAGSRLTVL.

This rearrangement joins TRBV6-1 to TRBJ2-7; 9 nucleotides agree with TRBD1. The tail of the sequence fits TRBJ2-5 better, so the J call may be wrong. The CDR3 spans 15 residues. CDR1 and CDR2 (germline): MNHNS, SASEGT. DNA for the CDR3: TGTGCCAGCAGTGCCCAACAGGGGGCTTCGGAGACCCAGTACTTC. It yields the protein CASSAQQGASETQYF.

In this sample, this clonotype turned up once. The chain recombines TRBV10-3 with TRBJ2-5; D possibly corresponds to TRBD2 (6 bases). With the DNA end fitting TRBJ2-7 better, the J assignment may be wrong. The V gene's germline CDR1 is ENHRY and CDR2 SYGVKD. CDR3 length equals 12 residues. The CDR3 sequence: CASTGTGREQYF. Written as DNA, the CDR3 is TGTGCCAGTACCGGGACTGGGCGCGAGCAGTACTTC.

This clonotype was seen more than once but under ten times. DNA of the CDR3: TGTGCCAGCAGTTTATCCCTGCGGGGGAGTGGAGATACGCAGTATTTT. Encoded protein: CASSLSLRGSGDTQYF. The rearrangement joins TRBV12-3 or TRBV12-4 to TRBJ2-3; 7 bases are a match to TRBD2. The CDR3 runs 16 residues. After removal of 2 bases from V and 5 bases from J, the junction contained 10 bases not matched to a gene.

As to this clonotype: The junction does not match germline at one end; this may be a read error. V and J are TRBV6-5 and TRBJ2-2; perhaps TRBD2 as D (5 bases). Germline CDR1 and CDR2: MNHEY and SVGAGI. The length of the CDR3 is 15 residues. Here the CDR3 reads CASTRRIGNTGEPFF. CDR3 in DNA: TGTGCCAGCACCCGGCGGATCGGGAACACCGGGGAGCCGTTTTTT.

This clonotype was observed many times. CDR3 sequence (DNA): TGCGCCAGCAGCTTGAGTGGCCAGGTTACCTACGAGCAGTACTTC. This sequence encodes CASSLSGQVTYEQYF. The chain combines TRBV5-1 with TRBJ2-7; D call uncertain. The CDR3 is 15 amino acids. Deletions cut 1 base from V and 2 bases from J, with 13 bases between. CDR1 is SGHRS and CDR2 is YFSETQ in the germline V gene.

The chain carries TRBV19 and TRBJ2-5, with D perhaps TRBD1 (6 bases). The J call may be mistaken, given a closer DNA end match to TRBJ2-7. CDR3 size: 15 residues. Germline CDR1 LNHDA, CDR2 SQIVND (reference sequence). The CDR3 spells CASSPSDSNSYEQYF. The CDR3 DNA reads as TGTGCCAGTAGTCCCTCGGACAGCAACTCCTACGAGCAGTACTTC.

The chain combines TRBV5-6 with TRBJ2-7; D call uncertain. This CDR3 is 14 amino acids long. The germline V gene encodes CDR1 SGHDT and CDR2 YYEEEE. Trimming shortened V by 0 bases and J by 3 bases, and 10 bases separated the two germline ends. CDR3 DNA sequence: TGTGCCAGCAGCTTGGAAGGGAACCTCTACGAGCAGTACTTC. Encoded protein: CASSLEGNLYEQYF.

This clonotype was detected only once. This rearrangement joins TRBV20-1 to TRBJ2-1; D may be TRBD2 (5 bases). This CDR3 comprises 11 residues. Germline assignment: CDR1 DFQATT and CDR2 SNEGSKA (reference sequence). Trimming shortened V by 5 bases and J by 5 bases, and 7 bases separated the two germline ends. DNA of the CDR3: TGCAGTGCTGGAGGACACAATGAGCAGTTCTTC. As protein: CSAGGHNEQFF.

This clonotype was counted only a few times. The chain links TRBV12-3 or TRBV12-4 to TRBJ2-3; TRBD2 agrees at 8 bases. V shed 6 bases, J shed 2 bases, and the junction held 13 bases outside the gene matches. This CDR3 has 17 residues. The CDR3 coding sequence is TGTGCCAGCAGCACGGGGGGCATAGCGGGGTCCACAGATACGCAGTATTTT. Amino acids: CASSTGGIAGSTDTQYF.

The chain combines TRBV6-5 with TRBJ2-1; D may be TRBD2 (7 bases). V lost 8 bases, J lost 8 bases, and 22 bases lay in between. The germline CDR1 and CDR2 sequences are MNHEY and SVGAGI. The CDR3 is 15 residues long. The CDR3 region is CASGQGGGRMYEQFF. The CDR3 DNA reads TGTGCCAGCGGCCAAGGGGGGGGGCGTATGTATGAGCAGTTCTTC.

A single count supports this clonotype. One end of the junction varies from germline; a read error may be responsible. This chain joins TRBV7-9 and TRBJ2-5; D gene unclear. The assigned J gene may be wrong: the sequence end matches TRBJ2-7 better. The germline V gene has CDR1 SEHNR and CDR2 FQNEAQ (reference sequence). CDR3 length: 14 residues. The CDR3 DNA reads TGTGCCGGCAGCTTAGCCCCCCGGATCTACGAGCAGTACTTC. The encoded protein is CAGSLAPRIYEQYF.

This clonotype occurred once. The chain is built from TRBV7-2 and TRBJ2-7, with D hard to call. The CDR3 is 15 residues long. The V end lost 0 bases, the J end lost 0 bases, and 9 bases lay between the germline ends. The germline gives CDR1 SGHTA, CDR2 FQGNSA. This chain's CDR3 is CASSLAASNSYEQYF. The CDR3, as DNA: TGTGCCAGCAGCTTAGCGGCATCGAACTCCTACGAGCAGTACTTC.

This chain uses TRBV12-3 or TRBV12-4 with TRBJ2-1, with 10 bases aligning to TRBD2. V lost 5 bases, J lost 2 bases, and 9 bases stayed unmatched. This CDR3 region has 17 residues. The CDR3 loop is CASSSNGLADTYNEQFF. For the CDR3, the DNA is TGTGCCAGCAGTAGCAACGGACTAGCGGATACCTACAATGAGCAGTTCTTC.

The rearrangement uses TRBV12-3 or TRBV12-4 and TRBJ2-3; unclear D gene. Trimming cost V 7 bases and J 5 bases, with 7 bases left between them. The CDR3 runs 11 residues. The CDR3 nucleotides are TGTGCCAGCAAGATCGGAGATACGCAGTATTTT. As protein: CASKIGDTQYF.

This clonotype has just a few counts. This rearrangement joins TRBV5-1 to TRBJ2-1, with TRBD2 matching 11 bases. V trimming: 2 bases; J trimming: 9 bases; junction bases outside the gene matches: 13. This CDR3 region has 17 residues. Germline CDR1 reads SGHRS; CDR2 reads YFSETQ. This CDR3 reads CASSFDSTSGSRCEQFF. Here the CDR3 DNA reads TGCGCCAGCAGCTTCGATTCAACTAGCGGGAGTAGGTGTGAGCAGTTCTTC.

This clonotype was seen a handful of times. The chain couples TRBV6-6 to TRBJ2-7; D gene ambiguous. Trimming left V 11 bases short and J 3 bases short, with 17 bases between. Looked up from germline, CDR1 is MNHNY and CDR2 is SVGAGI (reference sequence). This CDR3 spans 13 amino acids. The CDR3 nucleotides are TGTGCCGCGCAAGGCCTTCTGGACTACGAGCAGTACTTC. Its translation: CAAQGLLDYEQYF.